Shown below are 12 T cell receptor beta chains from a single sample sequenced in a study of shared clonotypes between healthy human individuals. Assay: immunoSEQ multiplex PCR; the TCRdb copy retains only in-frame clones and omits some. The table records 2,100,000 or so clones, nearly 97% of them present only once. Sequenced sample: naive CD4+ T cells sorted from blood. Noted subset: CD45RA+ positively selected. These receptor sequences come from a man aged 18 to 30 in good health.

The gene calls are TRBV7-2 and TRBJ1-3; unclear D gene. The germline CDR1 and CDR2 sequences are SGHTA and FQGNSA. This CDR3 contains 11 residues. The V end was cut by 8 bases, the J end by 10 bases, with 12 bases between. The CDR3 here is CASRIAGTIYF. The CDR3, as DNA: TGTGCCAGCCGCATTGCGGGGACCATATATTTT.

A remark on this clone: Other DNA sequences in the sample encode the same CDR3. The chain couples TRBV7-9 to TRBJ2-5, with a weak D call TRBD1 (5 bases). V dropped 5 bases and J dropped 5 bases, with 15 bases sitting between them. Per germline, CDR1 SEHNR and CDR2 FQNEAQ (reference sequence). This CDR3 spans 14 amino acids. The CDR3 sequence: CASSLTQGGETQYF. In nucleotides, the CDR3 is TGTGCCAGCAGCCTAACCCAGGGTGGGGAGACCCAGTACTTC. The variable domain in full, with the rest retrieved from reference TRBV7-9 and TRBJ2-5, is DTGVSQNPRHKITKRGQNVTFRCDPISEHNRLYWYRQTLGQGPEFLTYFQNEAQLEKSRLLSDRFSAERPKGSFSTLEIQRTEQGDSAMYLCASSLTQGGETQYFGPGTRLLVL.

This clone is a singleton in its sample. The identical CDR3 is also encoded by other nucleotide sequences in the sample. The chain joins TRBV11-2 to TRBJ1-1; D perhaps matches TRBD1 (6 bases). Between the trimmed V and J ends, which lost 4 bases and 0 bases, there was a span of 9 bases. CDR3 length equals 14 residues. Germline loops: CDR1 SGHAT, CDR2 FQNNGV. CDR3 in amino acids: CASSSQGLNTEAFF. CDR3 nucleotide sequence: TGTGCCAGCAGCTCACAGGGACTGAACACTGAAGCTTTCTTT.

CDR3 protein: CAIHTEGQGPQHF. The CDR3 coding sequence is TGTGCCATCCATACGGAGGGGCAGGGGCCCCAGCATTTT. The chain has TRBV6-5 and TRBJ1-5, with D possibly matching TRBD1 (5 bases). Germline V gene data show CDR1 as MNHEY and CDR2 as SVGAGI. V lost 10 bases and J 9 bases, leaving 19 bases between the germline ends. The CDR3 covers 13 residues.

The sample holds one count of this clone. The V and J genes are TRBV7-2 and TRBJ2-2; D remains ambiguous. The V gene lost 0 bases and the J gene lost 0 bases, with 5 bases spanning the gap. The CDR3 is 15 amino acids. CDR1 SGHTA and CDR2 FQGNSA come from the germline V gene. CDR3 DNA sequence: TGTGCCAGCAGCTTAGCTTATACGAACACCGGGGAGCTGTTTTTT. Its protein is CASSLAYTNTGELFF.

This rearrangement joins TRBV6-5 to TRBJ1-4, with D tentatively TRBD1 (5 bases). V gave up 4 bases and J gave up 6 bases, with 15 bases separating them. CDR1 is MNHEY, CDR2 SVGAGI, per germline. The CDR3 extends over 15 amino acids. The CDR3 loop reads CASSFTSGQDEKLFF. CDR3 bases: TGTGCCAGCAGTTTTACTTCGGGGCAAGATGAAAAACTGTTTTTT.

This chain joins TRBV2 and TRBJ1-2; D remains unclear. V was clipped by 0 bases and J by 7 bases, with 12 bases between them. Germline CDR1 and CDR2: SNHLY and FYNNEI. This CDR3 has 14 residues. CDR3 residues: CASSEAGPLIGYTF. The CDR3 nucleotides read TGTGCCAGCAGTGAAGCTGGGCCACTAATTGGCTACACCTTC. The full variable domain, with the rest looked up from reference TRBV2 and TRBJ1-2, is EPEVTQTPSHQVTQMGQEVILRCVPISNHLYFYWYRQILGQKVEFLVSFYNNEISEKSEIFDDQFSVERPDGSNFTLKIRSTKLEDSAMYFCASSEAGPLIGYTFGSGTRLTVV.

V and J are TRBV5-4 and TRBJ2-1; TRBD1 matches at 9 bases. Unmatched junction bases numbered 16, after V lost 3 bases and J lost 9 bases. Germline CDR1 SGHNT, CDR2 YYREEE (reference sequence). The CDR3 contains 17 residues. The CDR3 loop is CASSSGKTGGAPPEQFF. CDR3 in DNA: TGTGCCAGCAGCTCAGGCAAAACAGGGGGCGCTCCCCCTGAGCAGTTCTTC.

V usage is TRBV11-3 and J usage is TRBJ2-1; 9 bases map to TRBD2. The CDR3 spans 17 residues. V lost 5 bases and J lost 6; bases outside the gene matches: 14. Looked up from germline, CDR1 is SGHNT and CDR2 is YENEEA. The CDR3 reads CASSISSGLAGPNEQFF. CDR3 bases: TGTGCCAGCAGCATTAGTAGTGGTCTAGCGGGACCCAATGAGCAGTTCTTC.

The CDR3 sequence is CASSLLPPSGGANTGELFF. The DNA of the CDR3 is TGCGCCAGCAGCTTGCTCCCTCCCAGCGGGGGGGCCAACACCGGGGAGCTGTTTTTT. The chain has TRBV5-1 and TRBJ2-2; 10 nucleotides align to TRBD2. V dropped 1 base and J dropped 2; count of bases not matched to a gene: 11. The CDR3 loop spans 19 amino acids. Germline-derived CDR1 and CDR2 are SGHRS and YFSETQ.

The chain has TRBV30 and TRBJ2-5; 8 bases map to TRBD2. Germline V gene lookup returns CDR1 GTSNPN and CDR2 SVGIG (reference sequence). Trimming removed 4 bases from V and 1 base from J; junction bases left unmatched: 11. The CDR3 covers 16 residues. CDR3 loop: CAWTFSSGGPQETQYF. The CDR3 nucleotides are TGTGCCTGGACATTTTCGTCGGGAGGGCCCCAAGAGACCCAGTACTTC.

The CDR3 nucleotides are TGTGCCAGTAGTGGGCCCCAGGGTGGCACTGAAGCTTTCTTT. Translated, it gives CASSGPQGGTEAFF. The rearrangement joins TRBV19 to TRBJ1-1; D perhaps matches TRBD1 (5 bases). Germline CDR1 is LNHDA and CDR2 is SQIVND (reference sequence). This CDR3 comprises 14 residues. V was trimmed by 5 bases and J by 4 bases, leaving 14 bases between them.